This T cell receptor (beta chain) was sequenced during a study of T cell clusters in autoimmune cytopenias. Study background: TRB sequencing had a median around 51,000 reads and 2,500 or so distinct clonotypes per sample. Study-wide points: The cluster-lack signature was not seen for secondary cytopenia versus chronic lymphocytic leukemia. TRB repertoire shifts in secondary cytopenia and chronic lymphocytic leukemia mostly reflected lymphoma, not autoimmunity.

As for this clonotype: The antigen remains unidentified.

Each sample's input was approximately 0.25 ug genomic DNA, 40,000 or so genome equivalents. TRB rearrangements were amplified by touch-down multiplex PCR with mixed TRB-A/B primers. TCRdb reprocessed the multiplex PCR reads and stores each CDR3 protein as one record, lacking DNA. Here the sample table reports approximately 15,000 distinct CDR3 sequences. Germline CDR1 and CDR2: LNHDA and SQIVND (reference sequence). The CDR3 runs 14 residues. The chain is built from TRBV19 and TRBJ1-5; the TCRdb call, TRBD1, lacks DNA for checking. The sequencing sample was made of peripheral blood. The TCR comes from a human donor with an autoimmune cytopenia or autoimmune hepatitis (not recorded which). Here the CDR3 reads CASISGQIGQPQHF.